Listed below are T cell receptor beta chains from one sample, sequenced in a study of regulatory T cells in long-lasting Graves disease. Each CDR3 protein is one row after TCRdb ran MiXCR on the multiplex PCR reads. This table has approximately 540,000 distinct CDR3 sequences, about 12% appearing once. This sample also belongs to another study, concerning T cells in Graves' hyperthyroidism and ophthalmopathy.

The specimen was peripheral blood mononuclear cells (PBMCs), collected at new diagnosis, from a patient treated with antithyroid drugs. These receptors all come from a woman aged 25 to 45 with Graves disease. CDR3s include the opening cysteine and the closing phenylalanine or tryptophan. A D gene is named only where the DNA matches it firmly. Part of the rows lack a size; the others show once, few, many or a class for expanded clones.

d_call clone_size j_call v_call cdr3_nt cdr3_aa
. many TRBJ2-7 TRBV6-1 TGTGCCAGCAGCTGGCCGAAGCAGTACTTC CASSWPKQYF
TRBD2 many TRBJ2-1 TRBV28 TGTGCCAGCAGCCGGACTAGCGGGAGACTTTACAATGAGCAGTTCTTC CASSRTSGRLYNEQFF
. many TRBJ2-1 TRBV20-1 TGCAGTGCTAGAGATAGCCATGGGGATGAGCGGTTCTTC CSARDSHGDERFF
. many TRBJ2-2 TRBV5-1 TGCGCCAGCAGCGATAGGGTGGTCACCGGGGAGCTGTTTTTT CASSDRVVTGELFF
. many TRBJ1-1 TRBV27 TGTGCCAGCAGTTTATTCCAGGGGAAGGACACTGAAGCTTTCTTT CASSLFQGKDTEAFF
. many TRBJ2-7 TRBV15 TGTGCCACCAGCAGAGTCAGGGGGGCCGGGCAGTACTTC CATSRVRGAGQYF
TRBD2 many TRBJ2-2 TRBV24-1 TGTGCCACCAGTGAGCGTCCGGGACTAGTAACCGGGGAGCTGTTTTTT CATSERPGLVTGELFF
. few TRBJ2-3 TRBV2 TGTGCCAGCAGTTACCTGACGGCGGCAGATACGCAGTATTTT CASSYLTAADTQYF
. many TRBJ2-3 TRBV6-2/TRBV6-3 TGTGCCAGCACCCAATTAGCAGGGGCTAGCGGAAACACAGATACGCAGTATTTT CASTQLAGASGNTDTQYF
TRBD2 many TRBJ2-2 TRBV6-1 TGTGCCAGCTCCCTAGCGGGAAGCTCCACGCTCTCGACCGGGGAGCTGTTTTTT CASSLAGSSTLSTGELFF
. few TRBJ2-1 TRBV6-1 TGTGCCAGCAGTCAGGTTTGGGGTAGCGGAAATGAGCAGTTCTTC CASSQVWGSGNEQFF
TRBD2 few TRBJ2-3 TRBV5-4 TGTGCCAGCAGCTTGGAGGTAGCGGGAACAGATACGCAGTATTTT CASSLEVAGTDTQYF
TRBD2 many TRBJ2-7 TRBV4-1 TGCGCCAGCAGCCCGACTGGGACTAGCGGAGCTTACGAGCAGTACTTC CASSPTGTSGAYEQYF
. . TRBJ2-7 TRBV12-3/TRBV12-4 TGTGCCGGCACTGAGAACCCCTACGAGCAGTACTTC CAGTENPYEQYF
TRBD1 many TRBJ1-2 TRBV15 TGTGCCACCAGCAGGGGGACAGGGGAAGGCTACACCTTC CATSRGTGEGYTF
. few TRBJ2-1 TRBV20-1 TGCAGTGCGGCCGTCCCTCGGTCCTACAATGAGCAGTTCTTC CSAAVPRSYNEQFF
. . TRBJ1-5 TRBV24-1 TGTGCCACCAGTCCGGATCCTTATCAGCCCCAGCATTTT CATSPDPYQPQHF
. . TRBJ2-1 TRBV24-1 TGTGCCACCAGTGATTGGGACACCCTGGAGCCATTCTTC CATSDWDTLEPFF
TRBD2 few TRBJ2-7 TRBV16 TGTGCCAGCAGCCAAGGGACTAGCGGGACCGAGCAGTACTTC CASSQGTSGTEQYF
TRBD2 many TRBJ2-2 TRBV7-7 TGTGCCAGCAGCCCCCGTAGCGTGGGAGGGTCGGCCGGGGAGCTGTTTTTT CASSPRSVGGSAGELFF
TRBD2 . TRBJ2-4 TRBV11-1 TGCGCCAGCAGCCAAAGGGTAGCGGGAGGTTCGGCCAAAAACATTCAGTACTTC CASSQRVAGGSAKNIQYF
. many TRBJ2-1 TRBV9 TGTGCCAGCAGCGCCACAAACAATGAGCAGTTCTTC CASSATNNEQFF
TRBD2 many TRBJ2-5 TRBV11-2 TGTGCCAGCAGTAGCGGGGCCAGCCAAGAGACCCAGTACTTC CASSSGASQETQYF
. many TRBJ2-3 TRBV5-1 TGCGCCAGCAGCATGGTGGCAGATACGCAGTATTTT CASSMVADTQYF
. many TRBJ2-7 TRBV28 TGTGCCAGCAGTTCAAGTGGGGTACCGTCTTACGAGCAGTACTTC CASSSSGVPSYEQYF
. many TRBJ2-1 TRBV5-6 TGTGCCAGCAGCTCCGGGCCCCCCAATGAGCAGTTCTTC CASSSGPPNEQFF
. few TRBJ2-5 TRBV5-1 TGCGCCAGCAGTTTTGACAGTATGCAGACCCAGTACTTC CASSFDSMQTQYF
. . TRBJ2-1 TRBV9 TGTGCCAGCAGCGTTTCTGGGGCGGGTGCTGAGCAGTTCTTC CASSVSGAGAEQFF
. many TRBJ2-2 TRBV28 TGTGCCAGCAGCCTCTGGAGGGTCGACACCGGGGAGCTGTTTTTT CASSLWRVDTGELFF
. many TRBJ2-7 TRBV11-2 TGTGCCAGCAGCCAAACCCTCTACGAGCAGTACTTC CASSQTLYEQYF
. many TRBJ2-6 TRBV11-3 TGTGCCAGCAGCTTATCCCCGGGCTCTGGGGCCAACGTCCTGACTTTC CASSLSPGSGANVLTF
. many TRBJ2-1 TRBV19 TGTGCCAGTAGTAAGGTGGGAGGTTCCTACAATGAGCAGTTCTTC CASSKVGGSYNEQFF
TRBD2 many TRBJ2-1 TRBV14 TGTGCCAGCAGCCAACTGCAGATTTCGGGGGGTCGCCTGTTCTTC CASSQLQISGGRLFF
. many TRBJ2-7 TRBV20-1 TGCAGTACTCCAAACCCCGGGTTGAGCTACGAGCAGTACTTC CSTPNPGLSYEQYF
TRBD1 once TRBJ1-5 TRBV20-1 TGCAGTGCTAGAGGGACAGGGAATTGGAATCAGCCCCAGCATTTT CSARGTGNWNQPQHF